This T cell receptor beta chain was sequenced during a study of T cell responses to AZD1222 COVID-19 vaccine. Second-dose intervals near 4 or 12 weeks were combined. TCRdb keeps only in-frame clones here, not all; method: immunoSEQ multiplex PCR. The sample holds 150,000 or so clones, 91% seen once. Whole-study results and caveats: Across the whole spike, CD4 TCRs peaked at regions 160-218 and 743-854. Only a handful of individuals given AZD1222 were seropositive at baseline.

Turning to this clone: The antigen remains undetermined.

Looked up from germline, CDR1 is KGHSH and CDR2 is LQKENI. Trimming took off 5 bases at V and 6 bases at J, with 8 bases between the two ends. This CDR3 has 11 residues. This chain connects TRBV18 to TRBJ2-7, with D maybe TRBD1 (5 bases). Sequenced material: peripheral blood, taken 28 days after the second AZD1222 dose. The receptor's source is an adult who received the AZD1222 COVID-19 vaccine. This chain's CDR3 is CASSTGSEQYF. The CDR3 DNA follows: TGTGCCAGCTCAACAGGCTCCGAGCAGTACTTC.